This T cell receptor (beta chain) emerged from a study of shared clonotypes between healthy human individuals. About the research overall: Contributing individuals were two females and a few males aged 18 to 49.

Profiled with immunoSEQ multiplex PCR; TCRdb holds only in-frame clones, not every one. Found here are about 2.3 million clones, approximately 90% of them singletons; the top ten hold 0.37%. This CDR3 region has 15 residues. Per germline, CDR1 SGHRS and CDR2 YFSETQ. V was clipped by 4 bases and J by 2 bases; unmatched bases: 3. A remark on this clone: Antigen specificity is unknown.

Study findings and constraints: A reduction in generation probabilities was seen for non-shared clonotypes relative to those shared by all four donors.

The chain recombines TRBV5-1 with TRBJ2-7; 13 bases map to TRBD2. This receptor was identified in a man aged 18 to 29 in good health. Some clones in this sample may be carry-over from other donors' samples. Sequencing input: naive CD4+ T cells from PBMCs. Described subset: CD45RA+ positively selected. The CDR3 DNA is TGCGCCAGCAGCCATGGACTAGCGGGAGCCTACGAGCAGTACTTC. Encoded protein: CASSHGLAGAYEQYF.